This TCR beta chain was documented in a study of blood T cell repertoires in COVID-19. About the study: Sites in the United States, Italy and Spain provided acute and convalescent COVID-19 samples. Sample material is recorded as cDNA or gDNA derived from T cells, B-cell-depleted T cells, or PBMCs.

CDR1 is SGHVS and CDR2 is FQNEAQ in the germline V gene. The CDR3 length is 13 residues. Trimming took 5 bases from V and 1 from J, leaving 5 bases between them. Study processing details: Using reference gene primer amplification, nucleated cell counts were estimated. Clones were read by immunoSEQ multiplex PCR, and TCRdb kept only the in-frame ones, dropping some. V and J calls and clone size are those listed in that table; D and trimming were worked out from the DNA. Altogether about 300,000 clones are present, 80% to 90% being singletons, with the ten largest covering approximately 6%. Seattle patients were enrolled during active infection and followed longitudinally. A single count supports this clone.

The genes are TRBV7-8 and TRBJ2-2; D gene uncertain. The receptor was isolated from a woman in her forties or fifties with COVID-19, enrolled during active disease. The sequenced material came from peripheral blood. The CDR3 region is CASSRGNTGELFF. The CDR3 DNA reads TGTGCCAGCAGCCGCGGGAACACCGGGGAGCTGTTTTTT. Filled out from reference TRBV7-8 and TRBJ2-2, the complete variable domain reads GAGVSQSPRYKVAKRGQDVALRCDPISGHVSLFWYQQALGQGPEFLTYFQNEAQLDKSGLPSDRFFAERPEGSVSTLKIQRTQQEDSAVYLCASSRGNTGELFFGEGSRLTVL.